The present entry profiles one T cell receptor beta chain with its context. Clones were read by immunoSEQ multiplex PCR, and TCRdb kept only the in-frame ones, dropping some. The data show under 300,000 clones, roughly 85% seen once. The data belong to a study of blood T cell repertoires in COVID-19. The TCR comes from a woman between 50 and 59 years old who had recovered from COVID-19. What was sequenced was peripheral blood.

The CDR3 region has the DNA TGTGCCAGCAGCCCCGGGACTAGCGAATCCACAGATACGCAGTATTTT. This gives the protein CASSPGTSESTDTQYF. V usage is TRBV11-3 and J usage is TRBJ2-3; TRBD2 matches at 10 bases. CDR1 and CDR2 from the germline V gene are SGHNT and YENEEA. The CDR3 loop spans 16 amino acids. Unmatched junction bases numbered 7, after V lost 5 bases and J lost 2 bases.